Each of the 3 T cell receptor beta chains below was sequenced from the same sample in a study of shared clonotypes between healthy human individuals (dated by TCRdb to 2020 to 2022). Library method: the immunoSEQ multiplex PCR assay. Here the immuneACCESS table is served through TCRdb, limited to in-frame sequences with V and J called. Missing clones are a known gap in these copies; in checked studies unresolved V genes cover under half, and the rest lacks a known reason. This sample is represented by about 480,000 clones; 79% of them were singletons. The ten largest make up 10% to 15% of the sample. Sequencing used PBMCs. The source of these receptors is a woman aged 35 to 49 in good health. Some clones in this sample may be carry-over from other donors' samples.

This clone was detected only once. This specimen includes other DNA sequences encoding the same CDR3. CDR3 in amino acids: CASSESGGTYNEQFF. CDR3 coding DNA: TGTGCCAGCAGCGAAAGCGGGGGAACCTACAATGAGCAGTTCTTC. V and J are TRBV9 and TRBJ2-1, with 8 bases that match TRBD2. The CDR3 spans 15 residues. Germline-derived CDR1 and CDR2 are SGDLS and YYNGEE. Losses at the gene ends were 3 bases for V and 2 bases for J; bases not matched to a gene: 4. The complete variable domain, with remaining parts taken from reference TRBV9 and TRBJ2-1, reads DSGVTQTPKHLITATGQRVTLRCSPRSGDLSVYWYQQSLDQGLQFLIQYYNGEERAKGNILERFSAQQFPDLHSELNLSSLELGDSALYFCASSESGGTYNEQFFGPGTRLTVL.

This clone was observed a few times. This same CDR3 is encoded by further DNA sequences in the sample. The chain uses TRBV29-1 and TRBJ2-6; D unresolved. The CDR3 contains 13 residues. V was shortened by 7 bases and J by 1 base, with 8 bases between the two germline ends. Germline assignment: CDR1 SQVTM and CDR2 ANQGSEA. DNA of the CDR3: TGCAGCGCCAAGGGTTCTGGGGCCAACGTCCTGACTTTC. Translated: CSAKGSGANVLTF.

This clone has just one count. The rearrangement uses TRBV19 and TRBJ2-1; 14 bases are a match to TRBD2. CDR3 length: 18 residues. CDR1 is LNHDA and CDR2 is SQIVND in the germline V gene (reference sequence). Trimming removed 5 bases from V and 7 bases from J; junction bases left unmatched: 13. This CDR3 reads CASSPQGGLAGVRNEQFF. The DNA for the CDR3 is TGTGCCAGTAGTCCACAGGGGGGACTAGCGGGAGTGCGGAATGAGCAGTTCTTC.